The 29 T cell receptor beta chains given below trace back to one sample, sequenced in a study of cytomegalovirus exposure and HLA in healthy donors. Both 60 Vbeta primers and 13 Jbeta primers went into the PCR. Only in-frame clones appear in the TCRdb table, and some are missing; sequencing was by immunoSEQ multiplex PCR. The table lists 150,000 to 200,000 clones, over 60% of them singletons, with around 1.5% in the top ten. The sequenced sample consisted of PBMCs. These receptors came from a man between 18 and 29 years old in good health and CMV-seronegative.

This rearrangement joins TRBV30 to TRBJ1-1; no clear D. Germline lookup yields CDR1 GTSNPN and CDR2 SVGIG (reference sequence). The V end was cut by 5 bases, the J end by 5 bases, with 6 bases between. The CDR3 sequence is 10 residues long. The DNA of the CDR3 is TGTGCCTGGGGCAGAACTGAAGCTTTCTTT. Residues: CAWGRTEAFF.

The CDR3 region is CASSDPAERTDTQYF. The CDR3 DNA reads TGTGCCAGCAGCGACCCAGCGGAGAGGACAGATACGCAGTATTTT. The chain uses TRBV9 and TRBJ2-3; tentative D call: TRBD2 (5 bases). V was cut by 3 bases and J by 3 bases, with 14 bases left in between. The CDR3 covers 15 residues. From germline, CDR1 is SGDLS and CDR2 YYNGEE.

This clone was seen only once. A read error may produce the germline difference seen at one junction end. CDR3 protein: CAWSRSGLAGYGQYF. CDR3 nucleotides: TGTGCCTGGTCCCGATCGGGACTAGCGGGCTACGGGCAGTACTTC. This sequence joins TRBV30 and TRBJ2-7, with TRBD2 matching over 12 bases. Germline-derived CDR1 and CDR2 are GTSNPN and SVGIG (reference sequence). The CDR3 sequence is 15 residues long.

There are a few counts of this clone. The chain uses TRBV28 and TRBJ2-2; a possible D gene is TRBD1 (5 bases). Trimming stripped 4 bases from V and 1 base from J, with 7 bases between. The CDR3 is made up of 14 amino acids. Germline V gives CDR1 MDHEN, CDR2 SYDVKM. The CDR3 region has the DNA TGTGCCAGCAGTTCAGGGCAGAACACCGGGGAGCTGTTTTTT. Its protein product is CASSSGQNTGELFF.

This clone has only a few counts. V gene TRBV27 combines with J gene TRBJ1-2, with D possibly TRBD1 on 6 matching bases. V was trimmed by 6 bases and J by 2 bases, leaving 7 bases between them. The CDR3 totals 12 residues. Germline V gene lookup returns CDR1 MNHEY and CDR2 SMNVEV (reference sequence). In DNA, the CDR3 is TGTGCCAGCAGACAGGGAAACTATGGCTACACCTTC. This translates into CASRQGNYGYTF.

This chain links TRBV6-4 with TRBJ2-2; 12 bases map to TRBD2. Germline loops: CDR1 MRHNA, CDR2 SNTAGT. The CDR3 spans 15 residues. The V segment lost 0 bases and the J segment 7 bases; nucleotides outside the gene matches: 0. This chain's CDR3 is CASSDSTSGSGELFF. The CDR3 coding sequence is TGTGCCAGCAGTGACTCGACTAGCGGGAGCGGGGAGCTGTTTTTT.

In the case of this clone: This likely stems from a read error, as it lies one base from a far larger clone. Other DNA sequences within the sample encode an identical CDR3. The chain carries TRBV5-1 and TRBJ1-2; TRBD1 is a possible D gene (6 bases). Germline V gene data show CDR1 as SGHRS and CDR2 as YFSETQ. The length of the CDR3 is 12 residues. CDR3 sequence reads: CASSPSPGGPDF. DNA of the CDR3: TGCGCCAGCAGCCCGAGCCCGGGGGGGCCAGACTTC.

V gene TRBV11-2 combines with J gene TRBJ2-7; a weak D match, TRBD1 (6 bases). This CDR3 is built from 12 residues. The germline gives CDR1 SGHAT, CDR2 FQNNGV. Trimming cost V 7 bases and J 3 bases, with 10 bases left between them. CDR3 sequence: CASNTGFYEQYF. The CDR3 DNA is TGTGCCAGCAACACAGGGTTCTACGAGCAGTACTTC.

For the CDR3, the DNA is TGTGCCAGCAAGGTTTTGGGCGGGGAGCAGCCCCAGCATTTT. It specifies CASKVLGGEQPQHF. The chain joins TRBV2 to TRBJ1-5; D is unresolved. V was clipped by 7 bases and J by 7 bases, with 17 bases between them. Germline V gene sequence: CDR1 SNHLY, CDR2 FYNNEI. The CDR3 covers 14 residues. The entire variable domain, with the rest obtained from reference TRBV2 and TRBJ1-5, is as follows: EPEVTQTPSHQVTQMGQEVILRCVPISNHLYFYWYRQILGQKVEFLVSFYNNEISEKSEIFDDQFSVERPDGSNFTLKIRSTKLEDSAMYFCASKVLGGEQPQHFGDGTRLSIL.

J is TRBJ2-7 and V is TRBV6-5, with a weak D call TRBD2 (5 bases). V dropped 8 bases and J dropped 6 bases, with 11 bases sitting between them. The CDR3 runs to 11 residues. CDR1 is MNHEY and CDR2 is SVGAGI in the germline V gene. The CDR3 DNA reads as TGTGCCAGCCGGACGAGCGGCGAGCAGTACTTC. Its translation: CASRTSGEQYF.

The count of this clone is one. The V and J genes are TRBV30 and TRBJ1-2; weak D call: TRBD1 (6 bases). CDR3 length equals 13 residues. V lost 7 bases and J lost 4, with 16 bases in between. Germline CDR1 reads GTSNPN; CDR2 reads SVGIG (reference sequence). The CDR3 nucleotides read TGTGCCTACACCCTAGGGGGGGCCTATGGCTACACCTTC. Translated, it gives CAYTLGGAYGYTF.

The chain carries TRBV7-9 and TRBJ2-7, with 12 positions matching TRBD1. From germline, CDR1 is SEHNR and CDR2 FQNEAQ (reference sequence). The CDR3 spans 17 residues. V dropped 3 bases and J dropped 4; count of bases not matched to a gene: 10. The CDR3 reads CASSFAPGTGGRYEQYF. Here the CDR3 DNA reads TGTGCCAGCAGCTTTGCCCCCGGGACAGGGGGCAGGTACGAGCAGTACTTC.

This rearrangement joins TRBV27 to TRBJ1-4, with TRBD1 as a possible D gene (5 bases). The CDR3 runs 13 residues. V was shortened by 3 bases and J by 5 bases, with 7 bases between the two germline ends. Germline assignment: CDR1 MNHEY and CDR2 SMNVEV (reference sequence). For the CDR3, the DNA is TGTGCCAGCAGTTTCGGGGGGAATGAAAAACTGTTTTTT. This codes for CASSFGGNEKLFF.

The genes are TRBV6-1 and TRBJ1-6, with 7 nucleotides matching TRBD1. Germline V lookup: CDR1 MNHNS, CDR2 SASEGT. The length of the CDR3 is 16 residues. J lost 0 bases, V lost 4 bases, and 3 bases had no gene match. CDR3 bases: TGTGCCAGCAGTGGACAGGGAAGCTCCTATAATTCACCCCTCCACTTT. This codes for CASSGQGSSYNSPLHF.

This chain connects TRBV28 to TRBJ2-7; possibly TRBD2 for D (6 bases). The germline V gene encodes CDR1 MDHEN and CDR2 SYDVKM. The ends were cut back, 6 bases at V and 9 bases at J, with 18 bases in the middle. The CDR3 covers 13 residues. The CDR3 loop is CASRGGARKGQYF. The CDR3 DNA reads TGTGCCAGCAGGGGGGGTGCGAGGAAGGGGCAGTACTTC.

The chain employs TRBV30 and TRBJ1-6; TRBD1 agrees at 7 bases. Germline CDR1 GTSNPN, CDR2 SVGIG (reference sequence). Trimming took 2 bases from V and 5 from J; bases not matched to a gene: 9. This CDR3 is built from 16 residues. CDR3 protein: CAWSYPTGNDNSPLHF. CDR3 DNA: TGTGCCTGGAGTTACCCGACAGGGAATGATAATTCACCCCTCCACTTT.

CDR3 sequence (DNA): TGTGCCAGCAGCGTAGCCGGGGGGCTAAAAGAGACCCAGTACTTC. Translated, it gives CASSVAGGLKETQYF. The J gene is TRBJ2-5, the V gene TRBV9; the D gene is possibly TRBD2 (7 bases). The CDR3 has 15 residues. In germline, CDR1 is SGDLS, CDR2 YYNGEE. V gave up 0 bases and J gave up 3 bases, with 12 bases separating them.

The V gene is TRBV28, the J gene TRBJ2-3, with 11 bases matching TRBD1. Germline V CDR1 and CDR2: MDHEN, SYDVKM. This CDR3 comprises 16 residues. Trimming at V came to 5 bases and at J to 4 bases, leaving 8 bases not matched to a gene. The CDR3 DNA follows: TGTGCCAGCAGTCTTACCGGGACAGGGGGTCCAGATACGCAGTATTTT. This gives the protein CASSLTGTGGPDTQYF.

The gene calls are TRBV6-6 and TRBJ2-7, with a possible D match to TRBD1 (5 bases). This CDR3 is built from 14 residues. V was clipped by 4 bases and J by 4 bases, with 14 bases between them. Germline CDR1 reads MNHNY; CDR2 reads SVGAGI (reference sequence). CDR3 region: CASSSRQIGYEQYF. The CDR3 DNA follows: TGTGCCAGCAGTTCAAGACAGATCGGTTACGAGCAGTACTTC.

This clone appeared once. The chain couples TRBV30 to TRBJ2-1; 11 nucleotides align to TRBD2. The CDR3 length is 15 residues. Germline CDR1 and CDR2: GTSNPN and SVGIG (reference sequence). V trimming: 0 bases; J trimming: 8 bases; junction bases outside the gene matches: 6. The CDR3 nucleotides are TGTGCCTGGAGTGTAACACTAGCGGGGGTCGATGAGCAGTTCTTC. Translating gives CAWSVTLAGVDEQFF.

V usage is TRBV27 and J usage is TRBJ2-1; no firm D call. Between the trimmed V and J ends, which lost 5 bases and 2 bases, there was a span of 16 bases. The CDR3 is 16 amino acids. Germline values: CDR1 MNHEY, CDR2 SMNVEV (reference sequence). CDR3 coding DNA: TGTGCCAGCAGTCCCCCCCAACCGAGCCCCTACAATGAGCAGTTCTTC. Translation gives CASSPPQPSPYNEQFF.

V usage is TRBV5-1 and J usage is TRBJ2-3; 11 bases match TRBD2. Per the germline V gene, CDR1 is SGHRS and CDR2 is YFSETQ. Germline trimming cut 0 bases from V and 4 bases from J; bases unmatched to any gene: 4. This CDR3 has 16 residues. This chain's CDR3 is CASSLAVSGGADTQYF. DNA for the CDR3: TGCGCCAGCAGCTTGGCCGTTAGCGGGGGGGCAGATACGCAGTATTTT.

The gene calls are TRBV6-5 and TRBJ2-2; a possible D gene is TRBD1 (7 bases). Per germline, CDR1 MNHEY and CDR2 SVGAGI. The CDR3 contains 14 residues. V lost 8 bases and J lost 4, with 14 bases in between. CDR3 amino acids: CASRGGGSTGELFF. The CDR3, as DNA: TGTGCCAGCCGAGGAGGGGGCAGCACCGGGGAGCTGTTTTTT.

This chain connects TRBV5-1 to TRBJ2-7; 9 bases map to TRBD1. The germline CDR1 and CDR2 sequences are SGHRS and YFSETQ. The CDR3 has 15 residues. Germline trimming cut 3 bases from V and 3 bases from J; bases unmatched to any gene: 7. CDR3 bases: TGCGCCAGCAGCTCAGGGACAGGGCGGAACTACGAGCAGTACTTC. Translating it yields CASSSGTGRNYEQYF.

On this clone: Additional DNA sequences in this sample encode the identical CDR3. This chain uses TRBV5-1 with TRBJ2-3; 12 nucleotides agree with TRBD2. J was trimmed by 6 bases and V by 7 bases; bases with no gene match: 9. From germline, CDR1 is SGHRS and CDR2 YFSETQ. The CDR3 runs 15 residues. The DNA of the CDR3 is TGCGCCAGCTCCCTTTGGACTAGCGGGGCGGATACGCAGTATTTT. Translation: CASSLWTSGADTQYF.

The rearrangement links TRBV6-4 to TRBJ2-1; no reliable D call. Per the germline V gene, CDR1 is MRHNA and CDR2 is SNTAGT. This CDR3 has 13 amino acids. V was trimmed by 2 bases and J by 7 bases, leaving 9 bases between them. CDR3 region: CASSDGDRNEQFF. The CDR3, as DNA: TGTGCCAGCAGTGACGGAGATAGGAATGAGCAGTTCTTC.

In this sample, this clone turned up once. The CDR3 loop reads CASSPGTQTQETQYF. The CDR3 DNA follows: TGTGCCAGCAGTCCCGGGACACAAACTCAAGAGACCCAGTACTTC. The rearrangement uses TRBV11-1 and TRBJ2-5; D might be TRBD1 (6 bases). The ends were cut back, 6 bases at V and 2 bases at J, with 16 bases in the middle. CDR3 size: 15 residues. CDR1 and CDR2 from the germline V gene are SGHAT and FQDESV (reference sequence). Variable domain in full (rest from reference TRBV11-1 and TRBJ2-5): EAEVAQSPRYKITEKSQAVAFWCDPISGHATLYWYRQILGQGPELLVQFQDESVVDDSQLPKDRFSAERLKGVDSTLKIQPAELGDSAMYLCASSPGTQTQETQYFGPGTRLLVL.

The V gene is TRBV28, the J gene TRBJ2-2; TRBD1 might be the D (6 bases). Trimming removed 6 bases from V and 1 base from J, with 12 bases in between. The CDR3 runs 15 residues. The germline V gene encodes CDR1 MDHEN and CDR2 SYDVKM. The CDR3 DNA sequence: TGTGCCAGCAGAGAAACCAGGGGGAACACCGGGGAGCTGTTTTTT. It codes for CASRETRGNTGELFF.

The chain couples TRBV6-5 to TRBJ2-7, with D unclear. V gave up 8 bases and J gave up 3 bases, with 8 bases separating them. This CDR3 region has 11 residues. Per the germline V gene, CDR1 is MNHEY and CDR2 is SVGAGI. The CDR3 DNA follows: TGTGCCAGCTTTTCAGGCTACGAGCAGTACTTC. This codes for CASFSGYEQYF.